The 10 T cell receptor beta chains reported below all come from one sample, sequenced in a study of molecular identifiers for immune sequencing clone quantification. TCRdb re-derived calls from the PCR reads in MiXCR, one entry per CDR3 protein. The sample gives under 100,000 distinct CDR3 sequences, around 25% of which show up once; 0.78% is in the top ten. Sequencing input: naive CD8+ T cells from blood, with Jurkat cell RNA spiked in. The subset was: FACS-sorted CD8+CD4-CCR7+CD45RA+ naive T cells. These receptors originate from a human donor in good health. Some libraries in this study had Jurkat cell RNA spiked in.

This clonotype was recorded at least ten times. This sequence joins TRBV27 and TRBJ2-7, with a possible D match to TRBD2 (5 bases). CDR3 size: 13 residues. Trimming shortened V by 2 bases and J by 4 bases, and 9 bases separated the two germline ends. The germline V gene encodes CDR1 MNHEY and CDR2 SMNVEV (reference sequence). The CDR3 bases are TGTGCCAGCAGTTTAGTCGGGGTATACGAGCAGTACTTC. Translated, it gives CASSLVGVYEQYF.

The V gene is TRBV6-1, the J gene TRBJ1-5; D is ambiguous. With 3 bases removed from V and 1 base from J, the gap between germline ends came to 13 bases. This CDR3 is 16 amino acids long. The V gene's germline CDR1 is MNHNS and CDR2 SASEGT. CDR3 in amino acids: CASSEFVGGSNQPQHF. DNA of the CDR3: TGTGCCAGCAGTGAGTTCGTCGGAGGGAGCAATCAGCCCCAGCATTTT.

The gene calls are TRBV18 and TRBJ2-7; D unclear. V lost 0 bases and J lost 3, with 6 bases in between. The CDR3 runs 13 residues. Germline lookup yields CDR1 KGHSH and CDR2 LQKENI. The CDR3 DNA reads TGTGCCAGCTCACCACCGCTTGACTACGAGCAGTACTTC. Translating gives CASSPPLDYEQYF.

Points on this clonotype: One end of the junction is discordant with germline, which a read error may explain. This sequence joins TRBV7-9 and TRBJ2-5, with no clear D. CDR3 size: 14 residues. Per germline, CDR1 SEHNR and CDR2 FQNEAQ (reference sequence). The CDR3: CASSFTLVQETQCF. CDR3 nucleotides: TGTGCCAGCAGCTTTACATTGGTCCAAGAGACCCAGTGCTTC.

Turning to this clonotype: A much bigger clone sits one base away, suggesting this may be a read error. The chain carries TRBV18 and TRBJ2-7; 7 bases fit TRBD2. Germline loops: CDR1 KGHSH, CDR2 LQKENI. CDR3 length: 16 residues. The CDR3 spells CASSPPGRARSYGQYF. DNA for the CDR3: TGTGCCAGCTCACCACCGGGGAGGGCCCGATCCTACGGGCAGTACTTC. Full variable domain (rest looked up from reference TRBV18 and TRBJ2-7): NAGVMQNPRHLVRRRGQEARLRCSPMKGHSHVYWYRQLPEEGLKFMVYLQKENIIDESGMPKERFSAEFPKEGPSILRIQQVVRGDSAAYFCASSPPGRARSYGQYFGPGTRLTVT.

The sample holds one count of this clonotype. The J gene is TRBJ2-7, the V gene TRBV20-1, with 8 positions matching TRBD2. Germline lookup yields CDR1 DFQATT and CDR2 SNEGSKA (reference sequence). Trimming cost V 3 bases and J 6 bases; bases outside gene matches: 22. This CDR3 contains 18 residues. DNA for the CDR3: TGCAGTGCTAGGATCGCGGGCCTACCCCGGGAGGGAGGAGGCGAGCAGTACTTC. This gives the protein CSARIAGLPREGGGEQYF.

This clonotype was counted a few times. The gene calls are TRBV24-1 and TRBJ2-3, with 8 bases fitting TRBD2. CDR3 size: 15 residues. J was trimmed by 2 bases and V by 6 bases; bases with no gene match: 6. CDR1 KGHDR and CDR2 SFDVKD come from the germline V gene. In DNA form, the CDR3 reads TGTGCCACCAGTCAGGGCGGGGGGTACACAGATACGCAGTATTTT. Translated, it gives CATSQGGGYTDTQYF.

Worth noting for this clonotype: The junction differs from germline at one of its ends, possibly a read error. The V call is TRBV29-1, the J call TRBJ2-2; D is tentatively TRBD1 or TRBD2 (5 bases each). Germline CDR1 is SQVTM and CDR2 is ANQGSEA. CDR3 size: 13 residues. In nucleotides, the CDR3 is TGCGGCGTAGGGGCGGGGAACACCGGGGAGCTGTTTTTT. Protein sequence: CGVGAGNTGELFF.

To note about this clonotype: A clone one base away is much larger, so this may be a read error. The rearrangement uses TRBV7-9 and TRBJ2-5; unclear D gene. Trimming shortened V by 1 base and J by 2 bases, and 11 bases separated the two germline ends. Per the germline V gene, CDR1 is SEHNR and CDR2 is FQNEAQ (reference sequence). The CDR3 is 15 residues long. The CDR3 nucleotides read TGTGCCAGCAGCTTAGTGGTAGGGCTGCAAGAGACCCAGTACTTC. Its protein is CASSLVVGLQETQYF.

This clonotype was seen ten or more times. The chain joins TRBV29-1 to TRBJ2-5; D may be TRBD1 or TRBD2 (6 bases each). Trimming left V 6 bases short and J 1 base short, with 9 bases between. The germline gives CDR1 SQVTM, CDR2 ANQGSEA. The CDR3 extends over 12 amino acids. CDR3 DNA: TGCAGCGTGCGGGACATCCAAGAGACCCAGTACTTC. The encoded protein is CSVRDIQETQYF.